This T cell receptor (beta chain) was retrieved from a study of read filtering for tumor transcriptome and immune sequencing. Trimming took 1 base from V and 1 from J, leaving 5 bases between them. The germline CDR1 and CDR2 sequences are SGHRS and YFSETQ. The CDR3 consists of 13 residues. From 350 to 500 ng of RNA, a library with molecular barcoded alpha/delta and beta/gamma adaptors was made. TCRdb analysed the reads with MiXCR anew, one entry per CDR3 protein. The sample carries about 62,000 distinct CDR3 sequences, around 20% recorded once. This clonotype has a count of ten or more. The sequenced sample consisted of a population of CD138-negative cells sorted from bone marrow. The sequence derives from a donor at least 40 years old with multiple myeloma. V usage is TRBV5-1 and J usage is TRBJ2-5; D call uncertain. CDR3 in DNA: TGCGCCAGCAGCTTGCGGGTCCAAGAGACCCAGTACTTC. This codes for CASSLRVQETQYF.